A single sample gave rise to the 27 T cell receptor beta chains below, sequenced in a study of cytomegalovirus exposure and HLA in healthy donors. The PCR contained 60 Vbeta and 13 Jbeta primers. TCRdb's table, derived via immunoSEQ multiplex PCR, lists solely in-frame clones and lacks some. The repertoire holds some 180,000 clones, with 75% to 90% as singletons. Sequenced material: PBMCs. Receptors were obtained from a male donor in good health and CMV-seronegative.

The rearrangement joins TRBV6-5 to TRBJ2-1; 10 bases fit TRBD1. The CDR3 is 14 residues long. From germline, CDR1 is MNHEY and CDR2 SVGAGI. V dropped 5 bases and J dropped 6; count of bases not matched to a gene: 4. The CDR3 loop reads CASSLGQGGNEQFF. The CDR3 DNA sequence: TGTGCCAGCAGTCTCGGACAGGGGGGCAATGAGCAGTTCTTC.

CDR3 region: CASSAGTGDSGNTIYF. CDR3 DNA sequence: TGTGCCAGCAGCGCCGGAACAGGAGACTCTGGAAACACCATATATTTT. The rearrangement links TRBV9 to TRBJ1-3; tentatively, D is TRBD1 (5 bases). Germline V gene data show CDR1 as SGDLS and CDR2 as YYNGEE. Trimming pared 3 bases from V and 0 bases from J, leaving 13 bases between. The CDR3 has 16 residues.

The chain has TRBV2 and TRBJ2-7, with TRBD2 matching over 10 bases. This CDR3 contains 13 residues. Germline CDR1 reads SNHLY; CDR2 reads FYNNEI. V lost 4 bases and J lost 7; bases outside the gene matches: 4. CDR3 sequence: CASSGGSGGEQYF. The CDR3 DNA sequence: TGTGCCAGCAGTGGTGGTAGCGGGGGGGAGCAGTACTTC.

The chain uses TRBV18 and TRBJ2-7; D possibly corresponds to TRBD2 (6 bases). V was pared by 2 bases and J by 3 bases, with 11 bases between. The CDR3 loop spans 14 amino acids. The V gene's germline CDR1 is KGHSH and CDR2 LQKENI. CDR3 nucleotide sequence: TGTGCCAGCTCACCAGTATCCGGGGGCTACGAGCAGTACTTC. Encoded protein: CASSPVSGGYEQYF.

The V gene is TRBV19, the J gene TRBJ1-2; D gene uncertain. Trimming removed 6 bases from V and 8 bases from J, with 22 bases in between. The germline CDR1 and CDR2 sequences are LNHDA and SQIVND (reference sequence). The CDR3 totals 15 residues. CDR3 DNA sequence: TGTGCCAGTAGCCCGACGGAGCCCCATGGAGGGGGCTACACCTTC. It translates to CASSPTEPHGGGYTF.

The CDR3: CAWSVMRGAEAFF. The CDR3 coding sequence is TGTGCCTGGAGTGTAATGCGGGGCGCTGAAGCTTTCTTT. The chain links TRBV30 to TRBJ1-1, with D possibly matching TRBD1 (5 bases). V dropped 0 bases and J dropped 6 bases, with 11 bases sitting between them. The germline V gene has CDR1 GTSNPN and CDR2 SVGIG (reference sequence). The CDR3 length is 13 residues.

This clone was detected only a few times. The genes are TRBV25-1 and TRBJ2-7; 7 nucleotides agree with TRBD2. V was clipped by 4 bases and J by 6 bases; unmatched bases: 6. Per the germline V gene, CDR1 is MGHDK and CDR2 is SYGVNS. The length of the CDR3 is 13 residues. The chain's CDR3 is CASSAVGRGEQYF. The DNA of the CDR3 is TGTGCCAGCAGTGCCGTTGGGAGGGGCGAGCAGTACTTC.

This CDR3 reads CASSVGGAETGELFF. The CDR3 bases are TGTGCCAGCAGCGTTGGGGGGGCAGAGACCGGGGAGCTGTTTTTT. The gene calls are TRBV9 and TRBJ2-2; maybe TRBD2 (7 bases). CDR1 is SGDLS and CDR2 is YYNGEE in the germline V gene. The CDR3 length is 15 residues. V lost 2 bases to trimming and J lost 5 bases, with 13 bases between them.

V and J are TRBV2 and TRBJ2-5; D is unclear. Per germline, CDR1 SNHLY and CDR2 FYNNEI. This CDR3 spans 14 amino acids. Trimming shortened V by 2 bases and J by 5 bases, and 12 bases separated the two germline ends. The CDR3 spells CASSEPEPRETQYF. In DNA, the CDR3 is TGTGCCAGCAGTGAACCCGAGCCTAGGGAGACCCAGTACTTC.

This clone was recorded a few times. The rearrangement joins TRBV11-2 to TRBJ1-1; D gene uncertain. V was clipped by 3 bases and J by 0 bases, with 14 bases between them. Germline V gives CDR1 SGHAT, CDR2 FQNNGV. This CDR3 is 16 amino acids long. The CDR3 region has the DNA TGTGCCAGCAGCTTCAATCCCGGGATTTTGAACACTGAAGCTTTCTTT. Translated, it gives CASSFNPGILNTEAFF.

The chain has TRBV6-1 and TRBJ1-2; D ambiguous. Trimming stripped 4 bases from V and 5 bases from J, with 14 bases between. The CDR3 length is 14 residues. CDR1 is MNHNS and CDR2 is SASEGT in the germline V gene. The CDR3 nucleotides read TGTGCCAGCAGTGGAAGCGTGGGTATTTATGGCTACACCTTC. Translating gives CASSGSVGIYGYTF.

The V call is TRBV25-1, the J call TRBJ2-2; D unresolved. V was pared by 5 bases and J by 0 bases, with 10 bases between. Germline values: CDR1 MGHDK, CDR2 SYGVNS. CDR3 size: 15 residues. CDR3 loop: CASSPSPPNTGELFF. In nucleotides, the CDR3 is TGTGCCAGCAGTCCATCCCCCCCGAACACCGGGGAGCTGTTTTTT.

This chain links TRBV11-2 with TRBJ1-2; TRBD1 might be the D (6 bases). V shed 0 bases and J shed 5 bases, with 13 bases lying between them. This CDR3 is 15 amino acids long. CDR1 and CDR2 from the germline V gene are SGHAT and FQNNGV. CDR3 DNA sequence: TGTGCCAGCAGCTTAGAGATAGGGGGAGGGTATGGCTACACCTTC. This translates into CASSLEIGGGYGYTF.

This sequence joins TRBV15 and TRBJ2-1, with 8 positions matching TRBD1. CDR1 is LNHNV and CDR2 is YYDKDF in the germline V gene (reference sequence). The CDR3 loop spans 15 amino acids. After removal of 1 base from V and 9 bases from J, the junction contained 8 bases not matched to a gene. Here the CDR3 DNA reads TGTGCCACCAGCAGAGCCCTGACAGGGGACAGTGAGCAGTTCTTC. Residues: CATSRALTGDSEQFF.

This chain joins TRBV29-1 and TRBJ2-5; 9 nucleotides line up with TRBD1. This CDR3 is 15 amino acids long. V gave up 1 base and J gave up 7 bases; unmatched junction bases: 10. CDR1 and CDR2 (germline): SQVTM, ANQGSEA. The CDR3 sequence is CSVEVGDRAPGTQYF. The CDR3 coding sequence is TGCAGCGTTGAAGTTGGGGACAGGGCCCCAGGGACCCAGTACTTC.

The CDR3 bases are TGTGCCAGCAGTTACTCGGGCTCGGGGTCCTACAATGAGCAGTTCTTC. Amino acids: CASSYSGSGSYNEQFF. The V and J genes are TRBV6-5 and TRBJ2-1, with D possibly matching TRBD2 (5 bases). The CDR3 totals 16 residues. CDR1 MNHEY and CDR2 SVGAGI come from the germline V gene. Trimming removed 0 bases from V and 1 base from J, with 10 bases in between.

The J gene is TRBJ2-7, the V gene TRBV5-1; the match to TRBD1 covers 8 bases. This CDR3 region has 16 residues. The V segment lost 3 bases and the J segment 0 bases; nucleotides outside the gene matches: 8. Germline V CDR1 and CDR2: SGHRS, YFSETQ. The chain's CDR3 is CASSWGADRGSYEQYF. The CDR3 DNA sequence: TGCGCCAGCAGCTGGGGTGCTGACAGGGGCTCCTACGAGCAGTACTTC.

The chain links TRBV6-5 to TRBJ1-1; no firm D call. The CDR3 is 13 residues long. Trimming removed 2 bases at V and 8 bases at J, with 12 bases between. Per the germline V gene, CDR1 is MNHEY and CDR2 is SVGAGI. The CDR3 coding sequence is TGTGCCAGCAGTTACATCGGCCAGGCAGAAGCTTTCTTT. This gives the protein CASSYIGQAEAFF.

The chain couples TRBV7-2 to TRBJ2-5, with a tentative D call TRBD2 (5 bases). Germline V gene lookup returns CDR1 SGHTA and CDR2 FQGNSA. Deletions cut 2 bases from V and 2 bases from J, with 12 bases between. The CDR3 length is 15 residues. CDR3 DNA: TGTGCCAGCAGCTTATCCCATTCGGGACAAGAGACCCAGTACTTC. Its translation is CASSLSHSGQETQYF.

J is TRBJ2-1 and V is TRBV4-2; TRBD2 aligns across 10 bases. The CDR3 totals 15 residues. V shed 4 bases and J 0 bases; nucleotides not matched to a gene: 0. CDR1 and CDR2 from the germline V gene are LGHNA and YNFKEQ. CDR3 region: CASSPSGSSYNEQFF. CDR3 bases: TGTGCCAGCAGCCCTAGCGGGAGCTCCTACAATGAGCAGTTCTTC.

This rearrangement joins TRBV10-3 to TRBJ1-1; D is ambiguous. This CDR3 spans 14 amino acids. V was shortened by 5 bases and J by 0 bases, with 10 bases between the two germline ends. In germline, CDR1 is ENHRY, CDR2 SYGVKD. The CDR3 DNA reads TGTGCCATCAGTCCGGGATCCATGAACACTGAAGCTTTCTTT. Its translation is CAISPGSMNTEAFF.

This clone was observed once. The rearrangement links TRBV5-1 to TRBJ1-1; no definite D call. V lost 0 bases and J 5 bases, leaving 14 bases between the germline ends. The CDR3 spans 15 residues. From germline, CDR1 is SGHRS and CDR2 YFSETQ. CDR3 amino acids: CASSLAGGPGTEAFF. The CDR3 bases are TGCGCCAGCAGCTTGGCAGGCGGCCCGGGGACTGAAGCTTTCTTT.

This sequence joins TRBV5-1 and TRBJ2-3; D is perhaps TRBD2 (6 bases). From germline, CDR1 is SGHRS and CDR2 YFSETQ. V was cut by 3 bases and J by 4 bases, with 15 bases left in between. This CDR3 is built from 15 residues. The CDR3: CASSWREGSSDTQYF. The CDR3 nucleotides read TGCGCCAGCAGCTGGAGGGAAGGGAGCTCAGATACGCAGTATTTT.

The genes are TRBV5-1 and TRBJ2-2, with a weak D call TRBD1 (6 bases). The CDR3 consists of 13 residues. Trimming removed 4 bases from V and 7 bases from J, with 11 bases in between. The V gene's germline CDR1 is SGHRS and CDR2 YFSETQ. DNA of the CDR3: TGCGCCAGCAGCCCTATGACAGGCGGGGAGCTGTTTTTT. Its protein is CASSPMTGGELFF.

This sequence joins TRBV19 and TRBJ2-7; D possibly corresponds to TRBD1 (6 bases). With 5 bases removed from V and 3 bases from J, the gap between germline ends came to 17 bases. This CDR3 is built from 15 residues. Germline V CDR1 and CDR2: LNHDA, SQIVND (reference sequence). The CDR3 is CASSSGTNFLYEQYF. DNA for the CDR3: TGTGCCAGTAGTTCCGGGACAAATTTTCTCTACGAGCAGTACTTC.

Concerning this clone: The identical CDR3 is also encoded by other nucleotide sequences in the sample. This chain joins TRBV2 and TRBJ2-5; no definite D call. Germline CDR1 SNHLY, CDR2 FYNNEI. With 4 bases removed from V and 2 bases from J, the gap between germline ends came to 5 bases. The CDR3 runs to 12 residues. DNA of the CDR3: TGTGCCAGCAGTGTTGTACAAGAGACCCAGTACTTC. This gives the protein CASSVVQETQYF. The entire variable domain, with the rest obtained from reference TRBV2 and TRBJ2-5, is as follows: EPEVTQTPSHQVTQMGQEVILRCVPISNHLYFYWYRQILGQKVEFLVSFYNNEISEKSEIFDDQFSVERPDGSNFTLKIRSTKLEDSAMYFCASSVVQETQYFGPGTRLLVL.

V gene TRBV7-2 combines with J gene TRBJ1-2, with TRBD1 identical over 8 bases. Germline V gives CDR1 SGHTA, CDR2 FQGNSA. The junction had 10 bases not matched to a gene; V was cut back by 5 bases and J by 2 bases. The CDR3 is made up of 16 amino acids. The chain's CDR3 is CASSPQTGEGNYGYTF. The CDR3 nucleotides are TGTGCCAGCAGCCCCCAGACAGGGGAGGGCAACTATGGCTACACCTTC.